The 17 T cell receptor beta chains reported below all come from one sample, sequenced in a study of STAT3 mutations in large granular lymphocyte leukemia. Study-wide results and limits: At least one immunodominant TCR beta clonotype appeared in every T-cell large granular lymphocyte leukemia patient.

Antigens for these TCRs are unknown. TCRdb's table, derived via immunoSEQ multiplex PCR, lists solely in-frame clones and lacks some. This repertoire shows 1,500 to 1,700 clones, around 72% found once; its top ten account for over 30%. The material sequenced was peripheral blood mononuclear cells. These receptors came from a man aged 50-59 years with T-cell large granular lymphocyte leukemia. Some clones in this sample may be carry-over from other donors' samples.

The genes are TRBV18 and TRBJ2-7; 7 bases are a match to TRBD1. The trim removed 3 bases at V and 0 bases at J, leaving 5 bases unmatched. CDR1 and CDR2 (germline): KGHSH, LQKENI. The CDR3 length is 15 residues. The CDR3 loop reads CASSPGQVTSYEQYF. The DNA of the CDR3 is TGTGCCAGCTCACCTGGACAGGTGACCTCCTACGAGCAGTACTTC.

CDR3 amino acids: CASSELRQGKNTEAFF. CDR3 sequence (DNA): TGTGCCAGCAGTGAATTGAGACAGGGGAAAAACACTGAAGCTTTCTTT. This chain links TRBV25-1 with TRBJ1-1; 8 nucleotides match TRBD1. Germline V CDR1 and CDR2: MGHDK, SYGVNS. The junction had 6 bases not matched to a gene; V was cut back by 1 base and J by 2 bases. There are 16 residues in the CDR3.

The chain couples TRBV5-1 to TRBJ1-5; 9 positions agree with TRBD1. V shed 4 bases, J shed 5 bases, and the junction held 10 bases outside the gene matches. The CDR3 contains 16 residues. CDR1 is SGHRS and CDR2 is YFSETQ in the germline V gene. CDR3 DNA: TGCGCCAGCAGCCCACAAGGGGGACAGGGACATCAGCCCCAGCATTTT. Its protein product is CASSPQGGQGHQPQHF.

V gene TRBV7-9 combines with J gene TRBJ1-5; TRBD1 is a possible D gene (5 bases). Looked up from germline, CDR1 is SEHNR and CDR2 is FQNEAQ (reference sequence). V shed 1 base and J shed 0 bases, with 7 bases lying between them. The CDR3 extends over 15 amino acids. CDR3 sequence: CASSLGGFSNQPQHF. The CDR3 DNA sequence: TGTGCCAGCAGCTTAGGGGGGTTTAGCAATCAGCCCCAGCATTTT.

This clone is judged large. V gene TRBV27 combines with J gene TRBJ2-7; 7 bases fit TRBD2. The junction had 4 bases not matched to a gene; V was cut back by 2 bases and J by 6 bases. The CDR3 totals 13 residues. CDR1 is MNHEY, CDR2 SMNVEV, per germline (reference sequence). The DNA of the CDR3 is TGTGCCAGCAGTTTAGCGGGGGTTTCCGAGCAGTACTTC. Translating gives CASSLAGVSEQYF.

The chain links TRBV5-1 to TRBJ1-2, with D hard to call. The CDR3 covers 15 residues. Looked up from germline, CDR1 is SGHRS and CDR2 is YFSETQ. V was clipped by 3 bases and J by 4 bases, with 16 bases between them. The CDR3 is CASSSFFWHSYGYTF. CDR3 bases: TGCGCCAGCAGCTCCTTCTTTTGGCACTCCTATGGCTACACCTTC.

The chain links TRBV10-3 to TRBJ2-1; the match to TRBD2 covers 11 bases. V shed 7 bases and J 7 bases; nucleotides not matched to a gene: 9. The CDR3 is made up of 15 amino acids. The germline V gene encodes CDR1 ENHRY and CDR2 SYGVKD. The CDR3 reads CAIMRLAGWGNEQFF. The CDR3 DNA reads TGTGCCATCATGAGACTAGCGGGATGGGGGAATGAGCAGTTCTTC.

The chain is built from TRBV5-1 and TRBJ2-7; no clear D. The CDR3 extends over 14 amino acids. The germline V gene encodes CDR1 SGHRS and CDR2 YFSETQ. V lost 0 bases and J 5 bases, leaving 12 bases between the germline ends. The CDR3 is CASSLEILSNEQYF. The CDR3 region has the DNA TGCGCCAGCAGCTTGGAGATTTTATCTAACGAGCAGTACTTC.

This clone has a single count. This chain connects TRBV30 to TRBJ2-7; possible D gene TRBD2, 6 bases. This CDR3 spans 12 amino acids. Trimming took 3 bases from V and 1 from J, leaving 7 bases between them. Germline loops: CDR1 GTSNPN, CDR2 SVGIG (reference sequence). CDR3 nucleotides: TGTGCCTGGAGCCGGGGGTCCTACGAGCAGTACTTC. Protein product: CAWSRGSYEQYF.

The chain combines TRBV25-1 with TRBJ2-5; 14 bases fit TRBD2. Germline assignment: CDR1 MGHDK and CDR2 SYGVNS. The CDR3 is 17 amino acids. Trimming at V came to 5 bases and at J to 4 bases, leaving 9 bases not matched to a gene. The DNA of the CDR3 is TGTGCCAGCAGTATGGGGACTAGCGGGAGTAGTATAGAGACCCAGTACTTC. The encoded protein is CASSMGTSGSSIETQYF. Based on the CDR3 plus reference TRBV25-1 and TRBJ2-5, the full variable domain is EADIYQTPRYLVIGTGKKITLECSQTMGHDKMYWYQQDPGMELHLIHYSYGVNSTEKGDLSSESTVSRIRTEHFPLTLESARPSHTSQYLCASSMGTSGSSIETQYFGPGTRLLVL.

This clone has only a few counts. This sequence joins TRBV4-3 and TRBJ2-7; D is possibly TRBD1 or TRBD2 (5 bases each). The germline gives CDR1 LGHNA, CDR2 YSLEER. Trimming cost V 3 bases and J 3 bases, with 15 bases left between them. This CDR3 is 15 amino acids long. The CDR3 is CASSQGVGLYYEQYF. In DNA, the CDR3 is TGCGCCAGCAGCCAGGGGGTAGGACTGTACTACGAGCAGTACTTC.

The chain combines TRBV18 with TRBJ1-1; TRBD1 matches 9 bases. The CDR3 is 14 residues long. Germline V lookup: CDR1 KGHSH, CDR2 LQKENI. Unmatched junction bases numbered 6, after V lost 5 bases and J lost 5 bases. CDR3 sequence reads: CASSSLDRGTEAFF. The CDR3 nucleotides read TGTGCCAGCTCATCCTTAGACAGGGGGACTGAAGCTTTCTTT.

The chain employs TRBV25-1 and TRBJ2-7; D remains unclear. Germline V gene data show CDR1 as MGHDK and CDR2 as SYGVNS. Trimming left V 6 bases short and J 1 base short, with 13 bases between. The CDR3 is 14 amino acids. CDR3 nucleotide sequence: TGTGCCAGCAGCGAAGCGCTTCCGTCCTACGAGCAGTACTTC. Amino acid sequence: CASSEALPSYEQYF.

The J gene is TRBJ1-2, the V gene TRBV7-2; D gene ambiguous. The germline CDR1 and CDR2 sequences are SGHTA and FQGNSA. V was trimmed by 5 bases and J by 4 bases, leaving 11 bases between them. CDR3 length: 13 amino acids. As DNA, the CDR3 is TGTGCCAGCAGCCCCGAGGCCCTCTATGGCTACACCTTC. Protein: CASSPEALYGYTF.

This clone is large. The chain joins TRBV10-2 to TRBJ2-7; 12 bases line up with TRBD2. Germline V gene lookup returns CDR1 WSHSY and CDR2 SAAADI. The CDR3 covers 13 residues. J lost 3 bases, V lost 9 bases, and 3 bases had no gene match. The CDR3 loop reads CASRTSGNYEQYF. The CDR3 nucleotides read TGCGCCAGTCGGACTAGCGGGAACTACGAGCAGTACTTC.

The rearrangement links TRBV6-5 to TRBJ2-7; 7 nucleotides align to TRBD2. CDR1 and CDR2 (germline): MNHEY, SVGAGI. J gave up 7 bases and V 3 bases, and 12 bases lay outside the gene matches. This CDR3 has 15 residues. The CDR3: CASSYAVGLFWEQYF. For the CDR3, the DNA is TGTGCCAGCAGTTATGCAGTGGGACTATTTTGGGAGCAGTACTTC.

The chain couples TRBV5-1 to TRBJ2-5; D uncertain. This CDR3 has 12 residues. CDR1 and CDR2 from the germline V gene are SGHRS and YFSETQ. Trimming left V 0 bases short and J 5 bases short, with 5 bases between. The CDR3 bases are TGCGCCAGCAGCTTGGCCGGGGAGACCCAGTACTTC. It translates to CASSLAGETQYF.